This entry concerns a single TCR beta chain. The sample comes from a study of monozygotic twins with inflammatory bowel disease. CDR3 length: 13 residues. Germline V gives CDR1 MDHEN, CDR2 SYDVKM. TCRdb re-called the 5' RACE reads; every CDR3 protein appears as one record, without DNA. This table lists some 300,000 distinct CDR3 sequences. This rearrangement joins TRBV28 to TRBJ2-7. The sequence derives from a human donor with ulcerative colitis or Crohn's disease, or a healthy co-twin of an affected twin (not recorded which). The material sequenced was blood. The CDR3 region is CASRHGGSYEQYF.